This T cell receptor beta chain was captured in a study of cytomegalovirus exposure and HLA in healthy donors. Study-level background: A data release that came early held 80 million to 95 million unique TCRs from HLA-typed donors.

Germline CDR1 and CDR2: SGDLS and YYNGEE. The CDR3 has 15 residues. Unmatched junction bases numbered 8, after V lost 3 bases and J lost 5 bases. Among the donors, all were healthy bone marrow donors. There were likely unrecorded immune exposures, though donors were nominally healthy when sampled. Study results and caveats: Fewer N-insertions (relative to the roughly 670-donor mean) were reportedly seen in an Asian-associated ancestry cluster in a later analysis.

About this clone: Its antigen is undetermined.

PCR amplification relied on 60 Vbeta primers (plus 13 Jbeta primers). TCRdb keeps only in-frame clones here, not all; method: immunoSEQ multiplex PCR. This table has approximately 4,200 clones, about 85% appearing once. The receptor comes from a middle-aged woman in good health and CMV-seropositive. The source material was PBMCs. The chain combines TRBV9 with TRBJ1-5, with TRBD1 matching 7 bases. In nucleotides, the CDR3 is TGTGCCAGCAGCGCGGGGACAGTAGGAGATCAGCCCCAGCATTTT. Amino acids: CASSAGTVGDQPQHF.